This TCR beta chain was recovered during a study of blood T cells in healthy people across ages. Aged roughly 6 to 90, donors were systemically healthy Caucasians from Russia. It was with a sample-barcoded 5' primer and a J-beta primer mix that a second PCR of about 6 to 11 cycles was run. Every sample returned 2.5 million or more CDR3-containing paired-end reads. TCRdb analysed the 5' RACE reads with MiXCR anew, one entry per CDR3 protein. Here the sample spans hundreds of thousands of distinct CDR3 sequences, roughly 32% being singletons. Losses at the gene ends were 6 bases for V and 2 bases for J; bases not matched to a gene: 1. Germline CDR1 ENHRY, CDR2 SYGVKD. The CDR3 runs 14 residues.

The sample comprised blood. This sequence was found in a woman of 80 years or more in good health. The chain employs TRBV10-3 and TRBJ1-3, with TRBD1 matching over 10 bases. The CDR3: CAIRGQGPGNTIYF. The CDR3 region has the DNA TGTGCCATCAGGGGACAGGGGCCTGGAAACACCATATATTTT.